This TCR beta chain was sequenced for a study of T cells expressing NK-cell markers. Study as a whole: The TCR beta repertoires were obtained from sorted CD3+CD56+NKG2C+, CD3+CD56+NKG2C- and CD3+CD56-NKG2C+ T cells.

This CDR3 is 13 amino acids long. Germline V gene lookup returns CDR1 WSHSY and CDR2 SAAADI. Of note for this clonotype: As yet, its antigen is unknown.

TCRdb reprocessed the 5' RACE reads, keeping one entry per CDR3 protein, no DNA. Here the sample table reports some 410,000 distinct CDR3 sequences. The study, taken as a whole, reports: A range of about 1.0-7.0% of CD8+ T cells consisted of dominant NKG2C+ clonotypes in 5 to 7 donors. Dominance of the CD3+CD56-NKG2C+ fraction by these clonotypes also held in several donors.

V usage is TRBV10-2 and J usage is TRBJ2-5; TCRdb reports TRBD1, a call that lacks DNA to check it against. The source is a woman aged 18 to 75 in good health. The sample comprised blood T cells: a sorted CD56 or NKG2C T cell subset, CD4+ or CD8+ T cells, or bulk PBMC T cells (not recorded which). The CDR3 sequence: CASSELWAWTQYF.